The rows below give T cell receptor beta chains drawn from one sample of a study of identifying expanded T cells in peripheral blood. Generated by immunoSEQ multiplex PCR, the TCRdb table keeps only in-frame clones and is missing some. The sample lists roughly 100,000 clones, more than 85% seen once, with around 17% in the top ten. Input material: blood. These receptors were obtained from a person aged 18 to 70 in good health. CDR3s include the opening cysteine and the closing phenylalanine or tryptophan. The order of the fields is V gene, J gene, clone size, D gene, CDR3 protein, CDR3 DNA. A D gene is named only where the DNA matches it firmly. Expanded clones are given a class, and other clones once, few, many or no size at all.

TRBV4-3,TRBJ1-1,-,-,CASSQDTGKTTEAFF,TGCGCCAGCAGCCAAGATACCGGGAAGACCACTGAAGCTTTCTTT
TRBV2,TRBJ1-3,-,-,CASSEAVRRRSSGNTIYF,TGTGCCAGCAGTGAAGCGGTCCGTAGGAGGAGCTCTGGAAACACCATATATTTT
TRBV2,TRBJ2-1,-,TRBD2,CAGGGSYNEQFF,TGTGCCGGTGGCGGGAGCTACAATGAGCAGTTCTTC
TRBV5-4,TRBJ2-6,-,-,CASRRDPSVGANVLTF,TGTGCCAGCAGGAGGGACCCCTCAGTTGGGGCCAACGTCCTGACTTTC
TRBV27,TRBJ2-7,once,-,CASSLRGSMSYEQYF,TGTGCCAGCAGTTTACGGGGTTCCATGTCCTACGAGCAGTACTTC
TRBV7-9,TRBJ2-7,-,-,CASSLEVYEQYF,TGTGCCAGCAGCTTAGAGGTCTACGAGCAGTACTTC
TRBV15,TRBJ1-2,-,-,CATSRDMGTYTF,TGTGCCACCAGCAGAGATATGGGGACCTACACCTTC
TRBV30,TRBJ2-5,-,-,CAWTEYGLSGETQYF,TGTGCCTGGACCGAGTACGGTTTGAGCGGAGAGACCCAGTACTTC
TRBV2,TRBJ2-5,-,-,CASSEEGSGWETQYF,TGTGCCAGCAGTGAAGAGGGGTCTGGGTGGGAGACCCAGTACTTC
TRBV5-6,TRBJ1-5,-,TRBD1,CASSRTGGSEQPQHF,TGTGCCAGCAGCCGGACAGGGGGGTCGGAGCAGCCCCAGCATTTT
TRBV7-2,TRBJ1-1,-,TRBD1,CASSLAGTGGTEAFF,TGTGCCAGCAGCTTGGCCGGGACAGGGGGCACTGAAGCTTTCTTT
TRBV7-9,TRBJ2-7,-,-,CASSSGVSYEQYF,TGTGCCAGCAGCTCGGGGGTCTCCTACGAGCAGTACTTC
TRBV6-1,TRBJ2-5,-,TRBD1,CASSWDRGQQEAQYF,TGTGCCAGCAGTTGGGACAGGGGGCAGCAAGAGGCCCAGTACTTC
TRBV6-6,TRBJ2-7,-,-,CASSFDRSYEQYF,TGTGCCAGCAGTTTCGACCGCTCCTACGAGCAGTACTTC
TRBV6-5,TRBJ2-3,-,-,CASSPVESDTQYF,TGTGCCAGCAGCCCGGTAGAGTCAGATACGCAGTATTTT
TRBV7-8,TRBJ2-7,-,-,CASSLVQGGTYEQYF,TGTGCCAGCAGCTTAGTACAGGGAGGCACCTACGAGCAGTACTTC
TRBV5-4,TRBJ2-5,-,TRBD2,CASSSGLGTSGKETQYF,TGTGCCAGCTCATCAGGCCTCGGGACTAGCGGGAAAGAGACCCAGTACTTC
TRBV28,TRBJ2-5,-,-,CASSSRFQETQYF,TGTGCCAGCAGTTCTCGGTTCCAAGAGACCCAGTACTTC
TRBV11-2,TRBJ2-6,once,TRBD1,CASSHRQGWNSGANVLTF,TGTGCCAGCAGCCATCGACAGGGTTGGAACTCTGGGGCCAACGTCCTGACTTTC
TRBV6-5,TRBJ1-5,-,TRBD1,CASRGQGVSQPQHF,TGTGCCAGCAGGGGACAGGGGGTTAGTCAGCCCCAGCATTTT